This T cell receptor (beta chain) stems from a study of shared clonotypes between healthy human individuals. Overall study results and limits: The study found about 4.6% of naive CD4 clonotypes shared across a few donors. Sequencing of the sorted subsets was shown by rarefaction to be incomplete despite large depth.

Remarks on this clone: Its antigen remains unidentified.

The repertoire was sequenced with immunoSEQ multiplex PCR; TCRdb's copy has only in-frame clones and lacks some. This table holds approximately 740,000 clones, around 92% found once. V lost 6 bases to trimming and J lost 0 bases, with 8 bases between them. The CDR3 runs to 13 residues. CDR1 MNHNS and CDR2 SASEGT come from the germline V gene. Naive CD8 populations comprised CD45RO-negative cells positively selected for CCR7, excluding terminally differentiated effector memory CD45RA+ cells. Donation came from healthy HIV-negative adults that had no recent acute infections or vaccinations. This chain joins TRBV6-1 and TRBJ1-1; TRBD1 is a possible D gene (6 bases). Source material: naive CD8+ T cells sorted from blood. This TCR was sampled from a man aged 25-45 years in good health. CDR3 loop: CASRTGLNTEAFF. For the CDR3, the DNA is TGTGCCAGCAGAACAGGGTTGAACACTGAAGCTTTCTTT.